This T cell receptor beta chain was documented in a study of cytomegalovirus exposure and HLA in healthy donors. General study points: The CMV antigen specificity of a few CMV-associated chains was confirmed through in vitro analysis. A later analysis linked about 17,000 TCR beta sequences to HLA alleles at 0.05 false discovery rate. Cytomegalovirus association was assigned to more than 150 TCR beta chains.

Germline assignment: CDR1 MGHRA and CDR2 YSYEKL. Trimming removed 0 bases from V and 7 bases from J, with 16 bases in between. CDR3 length equals 16 residues. The donors gave bone marrow, and they were healthy. Notes on this clone: No antigen is known for it.

60 Vbeta and 13 Jbeta primers were used in PCR. TCRdb's copy holds only in-frame clones and misses some; the assay was immunoSEQ multiplex PCR. The sample has about 80,000 clones, approximately 60% seen once. This TCR was sampled from a male donor in good health and CMV-seropositive. This chain links TRBV4-1 with TRBJ1-5; possibly TRBD1 for D (6 bases). The sample was PBMCs. The CDR3 sequence: CASSQDLSGARQPQHF. As DNA, the CDR3 is TGCGCCAGCAGCCAAGATCTTTCAGGGGCTCGGCAGCCCCAGCATTTT.